What follows are 24 T cell receptor beta chains derived from one specimen sequenced in a study of blood T cell repertoires in COVID-19. Libraries were prepared by immunoSEQ multiplex PCR; TCRdb keeps only in-frame clonotypes and omits some of them. This sample carries about 230,000 clones, roughly 88% of them seen once, and the ten largest clones take around 2.5%. Sequenced input: PBMCs or T cells enriched from blood (not recorded which). The source is a woman in her thirties or forties with acute COVID-19.

The rearrangement links TRBV18 to TRBJ1-3, with 9 nucleotides matching TRBD1. J gave up 2 bases and V 3 bases, and 2 bases lay outside the gene matches. The CDR3 runs to 15 residues. Germline V gives CDR1 KGHSH, CDR2 LQKENI. The CDR3 DNA follows: TGTGCCAGCTCACCGGGGACAGGGACTGGAAACACCATATATTTT. Protein: CASSPGTGTGNTIYF.

The V call is TRBV6-1, the J call TRBJ1-4, with TRBD1 matching over 8 bases. The CDR3 runs 15 residues. Trimming took 2 bases from V and 3 from J; bases not matched to a gene: 2. Per germline, CDR1 MNHNS and CDR2 SASEGT. CDR3 DNA: TGTGCCAGCAGTGAACAGGGGGCCTCTAATGAAAAACTGTTTTTT. It specifies CASSEQGASNEKLFF.

This chain uses TRBV7-2 with TRBJ1-2; 10 bases line up with TRBD1. Germline CDR1 and CDR2: SGHTA and FQGNSA. V lost 3 bases to trimming and J lost 2 bases; unmatched junction nucleotides: 6. This CDR3 spans 16 amino acids. The CDR3 DNA follows: TGTGCCAGCAGCTTCCCGGGACAGGGGCAGAACTATGGCTACACCTTC. Amino acids: CASSFPGQGQNYGYTF.

In this sample, this clone turned up once. The CDR3 protein is CASSQDPSGALTDTQYF. The CDR3 DNA reads as TGTGCCAGCAGCCAGGATCCGAGCGGGGCCCTCACAGATACGCAGTATTTT. The rearrangement links TRBV4-2 to TRBJ2-3; TRBD2 matches at 7 bases. This CDR3 contains 17 residues. After removal of 3 bases from V and 2 bases from J, the junction contained 11 bases not matched to a gene. Germline lookup yields CDR1 LGHNA and CDR2 YNFKEQ.

This chain links TRBV10-3 with TRBJ2-7; weak D call: TRBD1 (5 bases). The V and J ends lost 0 bases and 2 bases respectively, with 11 bases between them. The germline V gene encodes CDR1 ENHRY and CDR2 SYGVKD. The CDR3 is 15 amino acids. The CDR3 coding sequence is TGTGCCATCAGTGAGTCTTCGGACAAACCCTACGAGCAGTACGTC. It is translated as CAISESSDKPYEQYV.

The chain couples TRBV10-3 to TRBJ2-1; 10 bases map to TRBD2. The length of the CDR3 is 17 residues. V lost 3 bases and J lost 6; bases outside the gene matches: 11. Germline V gene sequence: CDR1 ENHRY, CDR2 SYGVKD. CDR3 sequence reads: CAISDLSRAGGSNEQFF. The DNA for the CDR3 is TGTGCCATCAGTGACCTGTCCCGAGCGGGGGGGTCCAATGAGCAGTTCTTC.

The chain combines TRBV9 with TRBJ2-5; 8 positions match TRBD1. CDR3 length: 17 residues. The germline CDR1 and CDR2 sequences are SGDLS and YYNGEE. V trimming: 4 bases; J trimming: 1 base; junction bases outside the gene matches: 12. The CDR3 sequence is CASSPFGDRYPQETQYF. The CDR3 bases are TGTGCCAGCAGCCCCTTCGGGGACAGGTATCCCCAAGAGACCCAGTACTTC.

The chain recombines TRBV11-2 with TRBJ2-7; a possible D gene is TRBD2 (6 bases). Germline values: CDR1 SGHAT, CDR2 FQNNGV. CDR3 size: 14 residues. V dropped 4 bases and J dropped 1 base, with 11 bases sitting between them. In DNA, the CDR3 is TGTGCCAGCAGCTCGGGACTCTTGTCCTACGAGCAGTACGTC. It translates to CASSSGLLSYEQYV.

The chain combines TRBV29-1 with TRBJ1-1; D gene uncertain. V was trimmed by 3 bases and J by 0 bases, leaving 8 bases between them. The CDR3 consists of 13 residues. CDR1 and CDR2 (germline): SQVTM, ANQGSEA. The DNA for the CDR3 is TGCAGCGTTGAGTACAGTATGAACACTGAAGCTTTCTTT. It encodes CSVEYSMNTEAFF.

The chain carries TRBV13 and TRBJ2-1; TRBD2 matches 12 bases. Germline lookup yields CDR1 PRHDT and CDR2 FYEKMQ (reference sequence). The length of the CDR3 is 16 residues. V was pared by 4 bases and J by 5 bases, with 6 bases of the junction left unmatched. The CDR3 DNA follows: TGTGCCAGCAGCTCCACCCTAGCGGGGGGGGACAATGAGCAGTTCTTC. It translates to CASSSTLAGGDNEQFF. The full variable domain, completed using reference TRBV13 and TRBJ2-1, is AAGVIQSPRHLIKEKRETATLKCYPIPRHDTVYWYQQGPGQDPQFLISFYEKMQSDKGSIPDRFSAQQFSDYHSELNMSSLELGDSALYFCASSSTLAGGDNEQFFGPGTRLTVL.

This chain joins TRBV5-1 and TRBJ1-4, with D unclear. The germline V and J ends were trimmed by 0 bases and 7 bases, with 10 bases remaining between them. Germline V CDR1 and CDR2: SGHRS, YFSETQ. This CDR3 is built from 14 residues. The CDR3 nucleotides are TGCGCCAGCAGCTTGGGTTCACAGACTGAAAAACTGTTTTTT. This sequence encodes CASSLGSQTEKLFF.

The chain combines TRBV2 with TRBJ2-2; 7 positions match TRBD2. This CDR3 spans 14 amino acids. Germline V gene sequence: CDR1 SNHLY, CDR2 FYNNEI. The V gene end was trimmed by 8 bases and the J gene end by 4 bases; junction bases not matched to a gene: 7. The chain's CDR3 is CASGWRGSTGELFF. CDR3 bases: TGTGCCAGCGGTTGGCGGGGGAGCACCGGGGAGCTGTTTTTT.

J is TRBJ1-2 and V is TRBV4-3; TRBD1 matches 11 bases. There are 13 residues in the CDR3. V dropped 4 bases and J dropped 7; count of bases not matched to a gene: 2. Germline V lookup: CDR1 LGHNA, CDR2 YSLEER. The CDR3 DNA is TGCGCCAGCAGCCGGACAGGGGGCATTGGCTACACCTTC. As protein: CASSRTGGIGYTF.

The chain employs TRBV10-3 and TRBJ2-6; 15 bases agree with TRBD2. V trimming: 6 bases; J trimming: 4 bases; junction bases outside the gene matches: 10. The CDR3 extends over 19 amino acids. CDR1 and CDR2 (germline): ENHRY, SYGVKD. The CDR3 DNA reads TGTGCCATCAGCCTTCGGACTAGCGGGGGGGCCGGCGGGGCCAACGTCCTGACTTTC. It translates to CAISLRTSGGAGGANVLTF.

V and J are TRBV9 and TRBJ2-2; 8 bases align to TRBD2. The CDR3 extends over 18 amino acids. V gave up 0 bases and J gave up 4 bases; unmatched junction bases: 11. Germline CDR1 reads SGDLS; CDR2 reads YYNGEE. CDR3 nucleotide sequence: TGTGCCAGCAGCGTAGACCGTACCGGGACTAGAGTCACCGGGGAGCTGTTTTTT. It translates to CASSVDRTGTRVTGELFF.

The sample holds a few counts of this clone. The chain is built from TRBV10-3 and TRBJ2-3; a weak D match, TRBD2 (6 bases). CDR1 ENHRY and CDR2 SYGVKD come from the germline V gene. The CDR3 has 17 amino acids. V was shortened by 3 bases and J by 1 base, with 17 bases between the two germline ends. CDR3 region: CAISDFWASVGTDTQYF. In DNA, the CDR3 is TGTGCCATCAGTGATTTCTGGGCTAGCGTCGGCACAGATACGCAGTATTTT.

The chain joins TRBV19 to TRBJ1-5; tentatively, D is TRBD1 (5 bases). Germline V gene sequence: CDR1 LNHDA, CDR2 SQIVND (reference sequence). The CDR3 is made up of 16 amino acids. Trimming stripped 4 bases from V and 5 bases from J, with 18 bases between. CDR3 loop: CASSSRPGRGDQPQHF. The CDR3 coding sequence is TGTGCCAGTAGTAGCCGCCCCGGACGGGGGGATCAGCCCCAGCATTTT.

The chain joins TRBV9 to TRBJ1-1; perhaps TRBD1 as D (5 bases). This CDR3 is 13 amino acids long. Germline V gene data show CDR1 as SGDLS and CDR2 as YYNGEE. The V gene lost 4 bases and the J gene lost 7 bases, with 14 bases spanning the gap. The CDR3 sequence: CASSSPGHIEAFF. As DNA, the CDR3 is TGTGCCAGCAGCTCACCAGGGCACATTGAAGCTTTCTTT.

For the CDR3, the DNA is TGTGCCAGCAGCTGGACAGGGGGGTCCTACGAGCAGTACTTC. This codes for CASSWTGGSYEQYF. The V call is TRBV6-5, the J call TRBJ2-7, with 10 bases aligning to TRBD1. V lost 6 bases and J lost 1; bases outside the gene matches: 3. The CDR3 sequence is 14 residues long. Germline V gives CDR1 MNHEY, CDR2 SVGAGI.

The gene calls are TRBV7-8 and TRBJ2-7, with D perhaps TRBD1 (6 bases). The CDR3 runs 16 residues. V was shortened by 5 bases and J by 4 bases, with 21 bases between the two germline ends. The germline CDR1 and CDR2 sequences are SGHVS and FQNEAQ. This CDR3 is CASSRRVAGVSYEQYV. In DNA, the CDR3 is TGTGCCAGCAGCCGAAGGGTTGCAGGGGTTTCTTACGAGCAGTACGTC.

The CDR3 protein is CATSEGGGYGYTF. The DNA of the CDR3 is TGTGCCACCAGTGAGGGGGGTGGCTATGGCTACACCTTC. This chain uses TRBV24-1 with TRBJ1-2; tentative D call: TRBD1 (5 bases). Germline V CDR1 and CDR2: KGHDR, SFDVKD. The CDR3 has 13 amino acids. The V end lost 4 bases, the J end lost 4 bases, and 9 bases lay between the germline ends.

The genes are TRBV15 and TRBJ1-1; D unresolved. Trimming shortened V by 3 bases and J by 11 bases, and 22 bases separated the two germline ends. The CDR3 covers 15 residues. Germline V gene data show CDR1 as LNHNV and CDR2 as YYDKDF (reference sequence). Here the CDR3 DNA reads TGTGCCACCAGCAGGGCAGTCGGGCAGCTGGGGAGTGCTTTCTTT. Its translation: CATSRAVGQLGSAFF.

This chain uses TRBV3-1 (or the pseudogene TRBV3-2) with TRBJ1-1; the D is unclear. Between the trimmed V and J ends, which lost 4 bases and 7 bases, there was a span of 16 bases. This CDR3 region has 14 residues. Germline V lookup: CDR1 LGHDT, CDR2 YNNKEL (reference sequence). CDR3 coding DNA: TGTGCCAGCAGCCCATTGGGGAGGGCGAGTGAAGCTTTCTTT. Protein product: CASSPLGRASEAFF.

This clone showed up just once. CDR3 sequence reads: CASSLEGGGGTEAFF. In nucleotides, the CDR3 is TGTGCCAGCAGCTTAGAAGGGGGTGGGGGTACTGAAGCTTTCTTT. This rearrangement joins TRBV7-8 to TRBJ1-1; possible D gene TRBD1, 6 bases. Trimming removed 1 base at V and 5 bases at J, with 14 bases between. This CDR3 comprises 15 residues. Looked up from germline, CDR1 is SGHVS and CDR2 is FQNEAQ.